The 30 T cell receptor beta chains presented below share a single source sample, sequenced in a study of blood T cell repertoires in COVID-19. This table comes from immunoSEQ multiplex PCR, and its TCRdb copy is limited to in-frame clones, with some not included. The profile covers hundreds of thousands of clones, with roughly 86% appearing a single time and 2.3% taken by the ten largest. Sequencing was carried out using peripheral blood. These receptors came from a woman aged 60-70 years with COVID-19, enrolled during active disease.

This clone appeared a single time. The genes are TRBV27 and TRBJ2-2, with TRBD1 matching over 7 bases. Germline V gives CDR1 MNHEY, CDR2 SMNVEV (reference sequence). J was trimmed by 0 bases and V by 7 bases; bases with no gene match: 8. The CDR3 is 16 amino acids. CDR3 in amino acids: CASKNRGTANTGELFF. CDR3 DNA sequence: TGTGCCAGCAAAAACAGGGGTACGGCGAACACCGGGGAGCTGTTTTTT.

The J gene is TRBJ2-2, the V gene TRBV5-1; D possibly corresponds to TRBD2 (6 bases). The germline CDR1 and CDR2 sequences are SGHRS and YFSETQ. The CDR3 consists of 16 residues. The V end was cut by 0 bases, the J end by 0 bases, with 9 bases between. The CDR3 sequence is CASSLGGTSNTGELFF. The CDR3 DNA follows: TGCGCCAGCAGCTTGGGGGGGACTTCGAACACCGGGGAGCTGTTTTTT.

This clone was recorded a few times. The chain employs TRBV7-8 and TRBJ1-1; 12 bases line up with TRBD1. Germline assignment: CDR1 SGHVS and CDR2 FQNEAQ. Germline trimming cut 4 bases from V and 7 bases from J; bases unmatched to any gene: 7. The CDR3 loop spans 15 amino acids. Here the CDR3 reads CASSSPGQGALEAFF. The CDR3 DNA reads as TGTGCCAGCAGCTCACCGGGACAGGGGGCCCTTGAAGCTTTCTTT.

V gene TRBV6-6 combines with J gene TRBJ1-4; weak D call: TRBD1 (5 bases). V lost 8 bases, J lost 0 bases, and 16 bases lay in between. Per the germline V gene, CDR1 is MNHNY and CDR2 is SVGAGI (reference sequence). The CDR3 loop spans 16 amino acids. CDR3 protein: CASVPSQGTTNEKLFF. In DNA form, the CDR3 reads TGTGCCAGCGTCCCCTCCCAGGGCACAACTAATGAAAAACTGTTTTTT.

V gene TRBV7-6 combines with J gene TRBJ2-1; TRBD2 aligns across 12 bases. Germline-derived CDR1 and CDR2 are SGHVS and FNYEAQ. The CDR3 runs 15 residues. V lost 5 bases and J lost 7; bases outside the gene matches: 6. CDR3 nucleotide sequence: TGTGCCAGCAGCCCGCGGACTAGCGGGGAAAATGAGCAGTTCTTC. It encodes CASSPRTSGENEQFF. The whole variable domain, remainder taken from reference TRBV7-6 and TRBJ2-1, is GAGVSQSPRYKVTKRGQDVALRCDPISGHVSLYWYRQALGQGPEFLTYFNYEAQQDKSGLPNDRFSAERPEGSISTLTIQRTEQRDSAMYRCASSPRTSGENEQFFGPGTRLTVL.

The chain links TRBV18 to TRBJ1-2, with 7 nucleotides matching TRBD1. Germline assignment: CDR1 KGHSH and CDR2 LQKENI. With 5 bases clipped from V and 4 bases from J, the junction kept 7 bases outside the gene matches. This CDR3 contains 14 residues. This CDR3 reads CASSIRGLGYGYTF. The CDR3 DNA reads TGTGCCAGCTCAATAAGGGGGCTGGGCTATGGCTACACCTTC. The whole variable domain, filled in from reference TRBV18 and TRBJ1-2, reads NAGVMQNPRHLVRRRGQEARLRCSPMKGHSHVYWYRQLPEEGLKFMVYLQKENIIDESGMPKERFSAEFPKEGPSILRIQQVVRGDSAAYFCASSIRGLGYGYTFGSGTRLTVV.

The gene calls are TRBV12-3 or TRBV12-4 and TRBJ2-5; D is undetermined. The ends were cut back, 6 bases at V and 5 bases at J, with 13 bases in the middle. This CDR3 is 13 amino acids long. CDR3 amino acids: CASSLAVSETQYF. CDR3 DNA sequence: TGTGCCAGCAGCCTCGCGGTCTCGGAGACCCAGTACTTC.

CDR3 bases: TGTGCCAGCAGCTCCGAGGGGACTCGAGGCTACACCTTC. This sequence encodes CASSSEGTRGYTF. V and J are TRBV7-9 and TRBJ1-2; D is possibly TRBD1 (5 bases). CDR1 is SEHNR and CDR2 is FQNEAQ in the germline V gene (reference sequence). This CDR3 has 13 residues. Between the trimmed V and J ends, which lost 4 bases and 8 bases, there was a span of 14 bases.

As DNA, the CDR3 is TGTGCCAGCAGTCCCGGACAGGGAAACACTGAAGCTTTCTTT. It codes for CASSPGQGNTEAFF. This chain links TRBV6-2 or TRBV6-3 with TRBJ1-1; 8 bases map to TRBD1. This CDR3 is 14 amino acids long. Unmatched junction bases numbered 4, after V lost 5 bases and J lost 2 bases. Germline V gene data show CDR1 as MNHEY and CDR2 as SVGEGT.

The rearrangement links TRBV9 to TRBJ2-1, with D maybe TRBD2 (6 bases). V dropped 0 bases and J dropped 8 bases, with 18 bases sitting between them. The germline V gene encodes CDR1 SGDLS and CDR2 YYNGEE. The CDR3 is made up of 16 amino acids. CDR3 region: CASSVELTGTHDEQFF. The CDR3 nucleotides read TGTGCCAGCAGCGTAGAGTTGACCGGGACTCATGATGAGCAGTTCTTC.

This chain joins TRBV9 and TRBJ2-7; D is perhaps TRBD2 (5 bases). The length of the CDR3 is 13 residues. Trimming shortened V by 0 bases and J by 3 bases, and 7 bases separated the two germline ends. In germline, CDR1 is SGDLS, CDR2 YYNGEE. The CDR3 DNA follows: TGTGCCAGCAGCGTAGCTCGGGGCTACGAGCAGTACTTC. This sequence encodes CASSVARGYEQYF.

The chain employs TRBV2 and TRBJ1-5; the D is unclear. Germline CDR1 reads SNHLY; CDR2 reads FYNNEI. This CDR3 comprises 15 residues. Trimming stripped 2 bases from V and 2 bases from J, with 10 bases between. CDR3 coding DNA: TGTGCCAGCAGTGAATTGGTAAGAGGCAATCAGCCCCAGCATTTT. This codes for CASSELVRGNQPQHF.

This clone turned up a few times. The rearrangement uses TRBV5-1 and TRBJ2-5; 7 bases map to TRBD1. There are 13 residues in the CDR3. V gave up 4 bases and J gave up 2 bases; unmatched junction bases: 2. Germline V gene lookup returns CDR1 SGHRS and CDR2 YFSETQ. The CDR3 loop reads CASSKGQQETQYF. The CDR3 DNA sequence: TGCGCCAGCAGCAAGGGACAGCAAGAGACCCAGTACTTC.

CDR3 residues: CASSPRPTDSHNEKLFF. CDR3 nucleotide sequence: TGTGCCAGCTCACCTAGACCAACGGACAGCCATAATGAAAAACTGTTTTTT. V gene TRBV18 combines with J gene TRBJ1-4, with TRBD1 as a possible D gene (6 bases). The germline CDR1 and CDR2 sequences are KGHSH and LQKENI. V gave up 3 bases and J gave up 4 bases, with 18 bases separating them. The CDR3 totals 17 residues.

The chain employs TRBV19 and TRBJ2-5; possible D gene TRBD2, 6 bases. V lost 3 bases, J lost 0 bases, and 11 bases lay in between. CDR1 is LNHDA, CDR2 SQIVND, per germline (reference sequence). This CDR3 is built from 15 residues. The CDR3, as DNA: TGTGCCAGTAGTATCCCGGGGGTGAACCAAGAGACCCAGTACTTC. Amino acids: CASSIPGVNQETQYF. The complete variable domain, with remaining parts taken from reference TRBV19 and TRBJ2-5, reads DGGITQSPKYLFRKEGQNVTLSCEQNLNHDAMYWYRQDPGQGLRLIYYSQIVNDFQKGDIAEGYSVSREKKESFPLTVTSAQKNPTAFYLCASSIPGVNQETQYFGPGTRLLVL.

V usage is TRBV28 and J usage is TRBJ1-1; TRBD1 is a possible D gene (5 bases). There are 13 residues in the CDR3. V was pared by 6 bases and J by 1 base, with 9 bases between. Germline CDR1 MDHEN, CDR2 SYDVKM. The CDR3 DNA follows: TGTGCCAGCAGGGGGCCGGGGAACACTGAAGCTTTCTTT. Translated, it gives CASRGPGNTEAFF.

This clone occurred a few times. The CDR3 DNA reads as TGTGCCAGCAGCTTAAGAGGGGGACCTAATGAAAAACTGTTTTTT. Residues: CASSLRGGPNEKLFF. The chain couples TRBV7-9 to TRBJ1-4, with D possibly TRBD1 on 6 matching bases. The V and J ends lost 2 bases and 3 bases respectively, with 10 bases between them. CDR1 is SEHNR and CDR2 is FQNEAQ in the germline V gene (reference sequence). The CDR3 extends over 15 amino acids.

The chain couples TRBV7-2 to TRBJ1-2; 11 positions match TRBD1. V lost 1 base and J lost 2; bases outside the gene matches: 3. The germline CDR1 and CDR2 sequences are SGHTA and FQGNSA. The CDR3 is 16 residues long. The CDR3: CASSLGGQGVNYGYTF. As DNA, the CDR3 is TGTGCCAGCAGCTTAGGGGGACAGGGGGTAAACTATGGCTACACCTTC.

The chain carries TRBV7-8 and TRBJ1-2, with TRBD1 as a possible D gene (5 bases). The V gene's germline CDR1 is SGHVS and CDR2 FQNEAQ. The V end lost 5 bases, the J end lost 8 bases, and 18 bases lay between the germline ends. The CDR3 sequence is 14 residues long. The DNA for the CDR3 is TGTGCCAGCAGCCCCGGGACTCCAAGGGAGGGCTACACCTTC. Its translation is CASSPGTPREGYTF.

The chain employs TRBV5-1 and TRBJ2-7; TRBD2 matches 8 bases. After removal of 5 bases from V and 4 bases from J, the junction contained 5 bases not matched to a gene. This CDR3 region has 13 residues. CDR1 is SGHRS, CDR2 YFSETQ, per germline. CDR3 bases: TGCGCCAGCAGTGTACTAGCGGATTACGAGCAGTACTTC. This gives the protein CASSVLADYEQYF.

To note about this clone: An end of the junction differs from the germline gene, which may be a read error. The V gene is TRBV6-1, the J gene TRBJ1-2; tentatively, D is TRBD1 (6 bases). The germline V gene encodes CDR1 MNHNS and CDR2 SASEGT. The CDR3 is made up of 14 amino acids. CDR3 sequence reads: CASREATGLYGYTF. The CDR3 region has the DNA TGTGCCAGCAGAGAAGCGACAGGCCTATATGGCTACACCTTC.

The gene calls are TRBV3-1 (or the pseudogene TRBV3-2) and TRBJ2-7, with D possibly being TRBD1 (6 bases). V lost 1 base and J lost 0, with 7 bases in between. CDR3 length equals 14 residues. Germline CDR1 is LGHDT and CDR2 is YNNKEL (reference sequence). This CDR3 reads CASSQVDSSYEQYF. DNA for the CDR3: TGTGCCAGCAGCCAAGTGGACAGCTCCTACGAGCAGTACTTC.

The count of this clone is one. The V gene is TRBV15, the J gene TRBJ2-2; 11 bases align to TRBD1. V shed 0 bases, J shed 7 bases, and the junction held 7 bases outside the gene matches. The germline V gene encodes CDR1 LNHNV and CDR2 YYDKDF (reference sequence). This CDR3 region has 17 residues. Here the CDR3 DNA reads TGTGCCACCAGCAGAGACTGGACAGGGGGCGCGAGCGGGGAGCTGTTTTTT. Its protein is CATSRDWTGGASGELFF.

The J gene is TRBJ1-5, the V gene TRBV5-8; D is ambiguous. Germline V CDR1 and CDR2: SGHTS, YDEGEE. The CDR3 length is 14 residues. V lost 0 bases and J 3 bases, leaving 7 bases between the germline ends. As DNA, the CDR3 is TGTGCCAGCAGCTTGGGGCTGGCCAATCAGCCCCAGCATTTT. Encoded protein: CASSLGLANQPQHF.

The CDR3 protein is CASSRDRGRDQPQHF. CDR3 nucleotides: TGTGCCAGCAGCCGAGACAGGGGGCGAGATCAGCCCCAGCATTTT. The rearrangement joins TRBV3-1 (or the pseudogene TRBV3-2) to TRBJ1-5; 10 bases align to TRBD1. V lost 4 bases and J lost 5; bases outside the gene matches: 5. The CDR3 has 15 residues. Germline loops: CDR1 LGHDT, CDR2 YNNKEL (reference sequence).

The V and J genes are TRBV11-2 and TRBJ2-1, with TRBD1 identical over 12 bases. Trimming cost V 1 base and J 4 bases; bases outside gene matches: 5. This CDR3 is 17 amino acids long. Germline V gives CDR1 SGHAT, CDR2 FQNNGV. CDR3 nucleotide sequence: TGTGCCAGCAGCTTAGTCTCGGGACAGGGGGCATACAATGAGCAGTTCTTC. This sequence encodes CASSLVSGQGAYNEQFF.

This clone was found a few times. This sequence joins TRBV5-6 and TRBJ1-4, with TRBD1 as a possible D gene (6 bases). Trimming took 4 bases from V and 7 from J, leaving 14 bases between them. CDR1 and CDR2 (germline): SGHDT, YYEEEE. This CDR3 has 14 amino acids. CDR3 residues: CASSLGRGIEKLFF. The CDR3 DNA sequence: TGTGCCAGCAGCCTCGGGAGGGGGATTGAAAAACTGTTTTTT.

DNA for the CDR3: TGTGCCAGCAGCCAGACAGGGGGGAACACTGAAGCTTTCTTT. Its protein product is CASSQTGGNTEAFF. This chain uses TRBV3-1 (or the pseudogene TRBV3-2) with TRBJ1-1; TRBD1 agrees at 9 bases. The V gene end was trimmed by 3 bases and the J gene end by 1 base; junction bases not matched to a gene: 0. Per the germline V gene, CDR1 is LGHDT and CDR2 is YNNKEL (reference sequence). This CDR3 has 14 amino acids.

The chain uses TRBV30 and TRBJ1-5; possible D gene TRBD1, 6 bases. Germline V gene lookup returns CDR1 GTSNPN and CDR2 SVGIG (reference sequence). This CDR3 is 13 amino acids long. V was pared by 2 bases and J by 5 bases, with 10 bases between. The CDR3 bases are TGTGCCTGGAGTTTACAGGGCGATCAGCCCCAGCATTTT. As protein: CAWSLQGDQPQHF. Filled out from reference TRBV30 and TRBJ1-5, the complete variable domain reads SQTIHQWPATLVQPVGSPLSLECTVEGTSNPNLYWYRQAAGRGLQLLFYSVGIGQISSEVPQNLSASRPQDRQFILSSKKLLLSDSGFYLCAWSLQGDQPQHFGDGTRLSIL.

About this clone: Other DNA sequences in the sample encode the same CDR3. This chain links TRBV6-5 with TRBJ1-2; D unclear. The CDR3 runs 14 residues. CDR1 and CDR2 from the germline V gene are MNHEY and SVGAGI. V shed 0 bases and J shed 0 bases, with 5 bases lying between them. CDR3 sequence (DNA): TGTGCCAGCAGTTACTCGGGAGCTAACTATGGCTACACCTTC. Translated, it gives CASSYSGANYGYTF.